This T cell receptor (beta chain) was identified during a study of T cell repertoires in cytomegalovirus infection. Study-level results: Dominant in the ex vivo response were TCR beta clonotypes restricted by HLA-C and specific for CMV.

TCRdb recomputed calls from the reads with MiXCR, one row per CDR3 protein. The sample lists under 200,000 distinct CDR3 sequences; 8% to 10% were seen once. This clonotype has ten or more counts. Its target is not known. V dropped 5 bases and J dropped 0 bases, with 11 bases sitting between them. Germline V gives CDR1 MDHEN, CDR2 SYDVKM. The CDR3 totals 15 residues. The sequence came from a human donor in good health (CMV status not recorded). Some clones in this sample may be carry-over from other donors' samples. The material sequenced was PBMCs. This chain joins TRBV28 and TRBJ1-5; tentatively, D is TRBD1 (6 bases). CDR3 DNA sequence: TGTGCCAGCAGTCCCGGGACACCTAGCAATCAGCCCCAGCATTTT. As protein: CASSPGTPSNQPQHF.